The entry below gives a single TCR beta chain sequence along with its context. Trimming pared 3 bases from V and 3 bases from J, leaving 5 bases between. The CDR3 spans 12 residues. CDR1 SGDLS and CDR2 YYNGEE come from the germline V gene. Assay used: immunoSEQ multiplex PCR; TCRdb lists only in-frame clones, some missing. In the table there are around 300,000 clones, approximately 91% of which are singletons. This specimen belongs to a study of blood T cell repertoires in COVID-19. The source is a woman aged 40 to 49 who had recovered from COVID-19. This sequence joins TRBV9 and TRBJ2-3; D call uncertain. The specimen was PBMCs or T cells enriched from blood (not recorded which). In DNA, the CDR3 is TGTGCCAGCAGCGCAGATACAGATACGCAGTATTTT. Translation gives CASSADTDTQYF.